The rows below give T cell receptor beta chains drawn from one sample of a study of siplizumab effects on memory and regulatory T cells. Sequencing was performed with immunoSEQ multiplex PCR; in TCRdb, only in-frame clones are kept and a portion is missing. The sample shows some 99,000 clones, roughly nine tenths of them seen only once. The specimen sequenced was Tregs sorted from blood. The receptors here all came from a human donor in good health. Each CDR3 is given with its conserved first and last residue. A D gene is named only where the DNA matches it firmly. Clone size is stated in some rows and not others, as once, few, many or a class when expanded.

size: -; J: TRBJ2-3; V: TRBV6-6; D: -; CDR3: CASSSSGTGSTDTQYF; DNA: TGTGCCAGCAGTTCCTCCGGGACTGGTAGCACAGATACGCAGTATTTT
size: -; J: TRBJ2-7; V: TRBV29-1; D: TRBD2; CDR3: CSVYSGAYEQYF; DNA: TGCAGCGTTTATAGCGGGGCATACGAGCAGTACTTC
size: -; J: TRBJ1-5; V: TRBV6-1; D: TRBD1; CDR3: CAARPGGDGQPQHF; DNA: TGTGCCGCCCGTCCAGGGGGCGACGGTCAGCCCCAGCATTTT
size: -; J: TRBJ2-6; V: TRBV5-6; D: TRBD1; CDR3: CASILRQGFSGANVLTF; DNA: TGTGCCAGCATCCTTCGACAGGGGTTCTCTGGGGCCAACGTCCTGACTTTC
size: -; J: TRBJ2-5; V: TRBV10-1; D: -; CDR3: CASSESGETQYF; DNA: TGCGCCAGCAGTGAGTCGGGGGAGACCCAGTACTTC
size: once; J: TRBJ1-2; V: TRBV10-3; D: TRBD1; CDR3: CAITLDRGNYGYTF; DNA: TGTGCCATCACCCTGGACAGGGGTAACTATGGCTACACCTTC
size: -; J: TRBJ2-7; V: TRBV6-5; D: TRBD1; CDR3: CASSYSGQGGREQYF; DNA: TGTGCCAGCAGTTACTCGGGACAGGGGGGAAGAGAGCAGTACTTC
size: -; J: TRBJ2-2; V: TRBV10-2; D: -; CDR3: CASRRGAGGELFF; DNA: TGCGCCAGCCGTCGGGGGGCCGGCGGGGAGCTGTTTTTT
size: -; J: TRBJ1-1; V: TRBV28; D: -; CDR3: CASSLGSLPEAFF; DNA: TGTGCCAGCAGTTTAGGTTCGTTGCCCGAAGCTTTCTTT
size: -; J: TRBJ1-1; V: TRBV12-5; D: -; CDR3: CASGPWATGSNTEAFF; DNA: TGTGCTAGTGGACCGTGGGCGACGGGGTCGAACACTGAAGCTTTCTTT
size: -; J: TRBJ2-6; V: TRBV15; D: -; CDR3: CATSREREPYSGANVLTF; DNA: TGTGCCACCAGCAGAGAAAGGGAACCTTACTCTGGGGCCAACGTCCTGACTTTC
size: -; J: TRBJ1-5; V: TRBV6-6; D: -; CDR3: CAGATRTNQPQHF; DNA: TGTGCCGGAGCGACTCGCACTAATCAGCCCCAGCATTTT
size: -; J: TRBJ1-4; V: TRBV7-9; D: TRBD1; CDR3: CASSKTGTGGEKLFF; DNA: TGTGCCAGCAGCAAAACCGGGACAGGCGGGGAAAAACTGTTTTTT
size: once; J: TRBJ2-7; V: TRBV9; D: -; CDR3: CASSVTGDPYEQYF; DNA: TGTGCCAGCAGCGTCACGGGAGATCCCTACGAGCAGTACTTC
size: -; J: TRBJ2-7; V: TRBV27; D: TRBD1; CDR3: CASSSSWTGALLEQYF; DNA: TGTGCCAGCAGTTCGTCATGGACAGGGGCCCTTTTAGAGCAGTACTTC
size: -; J: TRBJ1-2; V: TRBV28; D: -; CDR3: CASSPGGGYTF; DNA: TGTGCCAGCAGCCCCGGGGGGGGCTACACCTTC
size: -; J: TRBJ2-3; V: TRBV10-1; D: TRBD1; CDR3: CASSRIWVFIETGGCADTQYF; DNA: TGCGCCAGCAGTAGGATCTGGGTTTTCATTGAGACAGGGGGTTGCGCAGATACGCAGTATTTT
size: -; J: TRBJ1-1; V: TRBV10-3; D: TRBD1; CDR3: CATTGTGKRAFF; DNA: TGTGCCACCACCGGGACAGGGAAACGGGCTTTCTTT